This T cell receptor (beta chain) was recorded in a study of cytomegalovirus exposure and HLA in healthy donors (dated by TCRdb to 2016 to 2017). Regarding the study in general: The 500 to 800 repertoires of the first cohort and the 95 to 150 validation repertoires were produced on the same platform, according to a later analysis. The aim of the study was to test whether cataloging public T cell receptors could identify signatures of past pathogen exposure. A separate validation cohort of approximately 130 different subjects was used in addition to the roughly 670-subject first cohort. To predict cytomegalovirus infection status, the study combined high-throughput TCR immunosequencing, statistical association of individual TCRs with disease status, and machine learning. Study-wide conclusions, independent of this receptor: Cytomegalovirus status was reported to be diagnosed by the classifier with high specificity and sensitivity in both the original and validation cohorts. In a later analysis, TCRs clustered in the first cohort were found to also tend to co-occur in the roughly 120 validation repertoires, with approximately 94% of cluster scores above 0. The validation cohort had no HLA typing available for a later analysis, so co-occurrence within that cohort was assessed over all 120 repertoires. Most TCR sequences were observed very rarely across donors, whereas some public TCRs were present in many individuals. In the study, approximately 160 TCR beta chains were listed as associated with cytomegalovirus. According to the authors, the approach could potentially be generalized to other disease states and immunological phenotypes. In vitro tests confirmed that a few of the cytomegalovirus-associated TCR beta chains recognize cytomegalovirus antigens.

Separate from the roughly 660-subject first cohort, the validation cohort of around 130 subjects was the group to which the donors belonged. Details on this clone: Which antigen it targets is not known. The record has no base qualities; no much larger clone is one base away.

Receptors were amplified or captured by the immunoSEQ multiplex PCR assay. On the study's bioinformatics: A statistical classification framework was built to diagnose cytomegalovirus status from the catalog of TCR beta chain sequences. TCRdb stores this immuneACCESS table with in-frame sequences only. Part of the clones is absent; in the studies checked, under half of the shortfall reflects unresolved V genes, and no reason is known for the rest. V and J calls plus clone size are reproduced from that table; the DNA served to infer D and trimming. The sample data list 95,000 to 150,000 clones, and around 94% of these were observed just once. The top ten clones comprise 1% to 1.5% of the sample. There are 12 amino acids in the CDR3, from cysteine to phenylalanine inclusive. The CDR3 DNA has 36 bases and is translated from base 1. The germline V gene sets CDR1 to MDHEN and CDR2 to SYDVKM. Germline trimming amounts to 8 bases on V and 3 bases on J, with 4 as the count of junction bases outside the gene matches.

The sequence links TRBV28 to TRBJ2-7; TRBD1 agrees with 7 junctional bases. Sequencing was performed on PBMCs. The source is a woman between 18 and 29 years old in good health and CMV-seronegative. The CDR3 sequence is CASSRTGYEQYF. The base sequence is TGTGCCAGCTCCAGGACAGGCTACGAGCAGTACTTC.